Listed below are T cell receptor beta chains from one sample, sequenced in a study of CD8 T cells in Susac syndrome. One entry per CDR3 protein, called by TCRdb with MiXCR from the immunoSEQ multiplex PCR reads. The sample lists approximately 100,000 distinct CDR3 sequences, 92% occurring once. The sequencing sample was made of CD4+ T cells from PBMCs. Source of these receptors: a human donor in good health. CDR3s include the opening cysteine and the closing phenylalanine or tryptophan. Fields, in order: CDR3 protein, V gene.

CASSLGRGGEDTQYF TRBV7-2
CASSEPGNTIYF TRBV2
CASSYSTGAGNEQFF TRBV6-5
CSVERTSANTGELFF TRBV20-1
CASSLGWPSTQYF TRBV5-6
CASIPAGGTYEQYF TRBV6-1
CASSLKAGTNYGYTF TRBV7-2
CSAAITGLRTDTQYF TRBV20-1
CASSETDTQYF TRBV7-9
CASSSRFTQYF TRBV7-2
CAWNHGTARLRPSTDTQYF TRBV30
CSAREVTGALDNEQFF TRBV20-1
CASSLVVTAATNEKLFF TRBV28
CSASTRRANYGYTF TRBV20-1
CSVGLAGGTYNEQFF TRBV29-1
CASSTPLIGEQYF TRBV6-5
CASSYSSVFLGERANEKLFF TRBV6-5
CSVGEAGVGQYF TRBV29-1
CATSRERDPSYNEQFF TRBV15
CASSLDRGSTGELFF TRBV5-6
CASSLGLANNEQFF TRBV12-3/TRBV12-4
CASSQGYPGNTIYF TRBV19
CASSFLGVQNTEAFF TRBV7-2
CSVEPTGTGESYEQYF TRBV29-1
CSVAVGNTEAFF TRBV29-1
CASSQVTPSYEQYF TRBV4-3
CASSPLQGAAYEQYF TRBV18
CASSLAITGELFF TRBV5-1
CSVGGTSGWYNEQFF TRBV29-1
CASSYEAGWRFF TRBV6-2/TRBV6-3
CSVDEEGYTF TRBV29-1
CASLDRDRGYNEQFF TRBV2
CATSDARGWNTGELFF TRBV24-1
CASIKRGTRGTDTQYF TRBV2
CASSVEVVSDTQYF TRBV9
CASSFLGGGQETQYF TRBV27
CASSPGPLQRDYGYTF TRBV7-3
CASSLVIEGEQFF TRBV7-9
CASSIVQVTGELFF TRBV19
CASSIRGGAYTGELFF TRBV6-1
CASSGYRHSDYGYTF TRBV25-1
CASSLQDRGYGYTF TRBV6-5
CASSRDGTGITTEAFF TRBV6-2/TRBV6-3
CASFGGEPFDEQFF TRBV7-9
CASSPRRVHEQYF TRBV12-3/TRBV12-4
CASSSGRTSGGPNEQFF TRBV18
CASSSSQAGTGELFF TRBV7-2
CSVDSDGNTIYF TRBV29-1
CASSPGQTNEQFF TRBV6-5
CASSLRTPGPTEAFF TRBV27
CAGSSGLTGNTIYF TRBV23-1
CASSVSLAAYEQYF TRBV9